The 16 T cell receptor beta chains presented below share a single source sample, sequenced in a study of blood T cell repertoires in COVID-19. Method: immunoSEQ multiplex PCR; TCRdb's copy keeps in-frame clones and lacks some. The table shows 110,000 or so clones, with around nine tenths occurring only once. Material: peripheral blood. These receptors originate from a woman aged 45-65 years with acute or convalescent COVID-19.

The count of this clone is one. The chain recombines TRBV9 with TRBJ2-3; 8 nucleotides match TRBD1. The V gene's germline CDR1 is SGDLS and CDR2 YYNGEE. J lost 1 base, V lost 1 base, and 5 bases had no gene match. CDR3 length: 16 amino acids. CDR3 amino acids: CASSVRTGLGTDTQYF. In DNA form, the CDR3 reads TGTGCCAGCAGCGTAAGGACAGGGCTTGGCACAGATACGCAGTATTTT.

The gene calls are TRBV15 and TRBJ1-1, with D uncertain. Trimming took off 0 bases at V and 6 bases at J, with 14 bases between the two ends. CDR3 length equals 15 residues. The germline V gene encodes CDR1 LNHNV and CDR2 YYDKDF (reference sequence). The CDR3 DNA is TGTGCCACCAGCAGAGATCTTGGAGGGTTGGCTGAAGCTTTCTTT. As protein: CATSRDLGGLAEAFF.

For the CDR3, the DNA is TGCGCCAGCGCCCTGACAGGGTCGAATGAGCAGTTCTTC. Residues: CASALTGSNEQFF. The chain joins TRBV10-2 to TRBJ2-1; 7 bases are shared with TRBD1. This CDR3 has 13 amino acids. Germline CDR1 reads WSHSY; CDR2 reads SAAADI. V gave up 8 bases and J gave up 7 bases; unmatched junction bases: 8.

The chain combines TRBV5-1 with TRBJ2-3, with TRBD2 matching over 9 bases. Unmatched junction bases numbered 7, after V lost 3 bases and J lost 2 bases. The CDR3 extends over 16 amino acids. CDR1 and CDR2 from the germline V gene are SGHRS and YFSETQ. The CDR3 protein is CASSSLAGLLTDTQYF. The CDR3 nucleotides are TGCGCCAGCAGCTCCCTAGCGGGGTTACTCACAGATACGCAGTATTTT.

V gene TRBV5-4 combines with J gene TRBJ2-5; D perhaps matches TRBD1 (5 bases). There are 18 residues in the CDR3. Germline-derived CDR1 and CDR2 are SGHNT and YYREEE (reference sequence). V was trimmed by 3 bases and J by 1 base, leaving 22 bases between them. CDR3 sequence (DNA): TGTGCCAGCAGCTCCTTAACCGCTCGTGGGGCCCTCCAAGAGACCCAGTACTTC. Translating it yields CASSSLTARGALQETQYF.

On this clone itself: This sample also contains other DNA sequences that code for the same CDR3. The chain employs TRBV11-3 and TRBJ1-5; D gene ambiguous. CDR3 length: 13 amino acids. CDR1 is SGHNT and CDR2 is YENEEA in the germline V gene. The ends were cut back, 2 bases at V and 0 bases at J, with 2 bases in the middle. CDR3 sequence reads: CASSLYSNQPQHF. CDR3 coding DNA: TGTGCCAGCAGCTTATATAGCAATCAGCCCCAGCATTTT.

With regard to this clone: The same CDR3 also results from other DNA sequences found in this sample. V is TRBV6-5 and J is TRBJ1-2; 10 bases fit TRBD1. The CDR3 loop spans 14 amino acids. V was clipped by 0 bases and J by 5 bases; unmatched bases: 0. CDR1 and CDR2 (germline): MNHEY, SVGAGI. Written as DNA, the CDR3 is TGTGCCAGCAGTTACTCGGGACAGGGGTATGGCTACACCTTC. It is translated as CASSYSGQGYGYTF.

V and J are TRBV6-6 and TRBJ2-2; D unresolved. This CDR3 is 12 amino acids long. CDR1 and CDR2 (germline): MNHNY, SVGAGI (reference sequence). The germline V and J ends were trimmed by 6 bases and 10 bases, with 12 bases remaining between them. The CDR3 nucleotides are TGTGCCAGCAGAAACAGCTACCCGGAGCTGTTTTTT. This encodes CASRNSYPELFF.

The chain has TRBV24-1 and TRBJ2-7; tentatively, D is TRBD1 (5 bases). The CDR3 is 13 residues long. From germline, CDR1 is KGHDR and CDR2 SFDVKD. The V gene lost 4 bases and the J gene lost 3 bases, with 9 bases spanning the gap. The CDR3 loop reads CATSDVDSYEQYF. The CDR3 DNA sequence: TGTGCCACCAGTGACGTTGACAGCTACGAGCAGTACTTC.

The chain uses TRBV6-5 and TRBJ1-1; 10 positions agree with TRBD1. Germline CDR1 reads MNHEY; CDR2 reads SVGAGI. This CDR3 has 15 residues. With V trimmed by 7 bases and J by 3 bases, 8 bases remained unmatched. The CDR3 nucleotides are TGTGCCAGCACCTATTCCGGGACAGGGGACACTGAAGCTTTCTTT. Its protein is CASTYSGTGDTEAFF.

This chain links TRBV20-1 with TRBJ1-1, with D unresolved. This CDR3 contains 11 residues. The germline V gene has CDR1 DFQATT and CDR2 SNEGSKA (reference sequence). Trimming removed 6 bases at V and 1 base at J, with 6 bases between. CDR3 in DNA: TGCAGTGCCACAACGAACACTGAAGCTTTCTTT. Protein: CSATTNTEAFF.

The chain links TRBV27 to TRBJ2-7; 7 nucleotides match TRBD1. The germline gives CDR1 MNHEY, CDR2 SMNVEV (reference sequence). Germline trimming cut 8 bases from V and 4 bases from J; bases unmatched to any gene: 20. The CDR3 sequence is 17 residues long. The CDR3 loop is CASPPTEDRAHGYEQYF. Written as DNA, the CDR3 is TGTGCCAGCCCCCCCACGGAAGACAGGGCTCACGGTTACGAGCAGTACTTC.

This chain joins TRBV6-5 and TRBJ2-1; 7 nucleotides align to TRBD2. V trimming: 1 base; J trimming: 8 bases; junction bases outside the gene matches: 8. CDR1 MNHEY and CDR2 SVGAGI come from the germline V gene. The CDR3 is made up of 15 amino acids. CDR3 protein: CASSYFPGGRDEQFF. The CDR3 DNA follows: TGTGCCAGCAGTTACTTCCCGGGGGGTCGAGATGAGCAGTTCTTC.

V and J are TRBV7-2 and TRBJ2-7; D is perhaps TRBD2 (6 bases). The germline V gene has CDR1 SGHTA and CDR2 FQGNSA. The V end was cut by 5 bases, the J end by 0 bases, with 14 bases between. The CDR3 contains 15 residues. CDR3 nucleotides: TGTGCCAGCAGCCCCAATGTGGGGGGCTCCTACGAGCAGTACTTC. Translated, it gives CASSPNVGGSYEQYF.

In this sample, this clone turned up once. The CDR3 loop reads CASSSVAGGPYEQYF. In DNA, the CDR3 is TGTGCCAGCAGCTCCGTCGCGGGGGGGCCCTACGAGCAGTACTTC. The V gene is TRBV7-2, the J gene TRBJ2-7, with TRBD2 matching 9 bases. V trimming: 4 bases; J trimming: 2 bases; junction bases outside the gene matches: 6. In germline, CDR1 is SGHTA, CDR2 FQGNSA. The CDR3 sequence is 15 residues long.

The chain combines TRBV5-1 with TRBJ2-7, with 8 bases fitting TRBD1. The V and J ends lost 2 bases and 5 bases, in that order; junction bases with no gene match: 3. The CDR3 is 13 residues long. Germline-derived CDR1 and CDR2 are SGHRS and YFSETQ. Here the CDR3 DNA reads TGCGCCAGCAGCTTAATGACAGGGGACGAGCAGTACTTC. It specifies CASSLMTGDEQYF.